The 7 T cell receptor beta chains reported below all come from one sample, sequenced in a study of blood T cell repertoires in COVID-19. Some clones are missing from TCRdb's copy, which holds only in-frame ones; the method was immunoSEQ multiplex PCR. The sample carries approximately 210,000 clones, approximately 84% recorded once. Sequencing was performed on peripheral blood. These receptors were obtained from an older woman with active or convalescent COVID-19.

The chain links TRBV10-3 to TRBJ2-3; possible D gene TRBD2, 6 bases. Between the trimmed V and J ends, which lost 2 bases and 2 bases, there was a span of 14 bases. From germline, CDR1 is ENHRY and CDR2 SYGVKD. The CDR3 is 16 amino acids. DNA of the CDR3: TGTGCCATCAGTGAGCCCGGACTACCCGACACAGATACGCAGTATTTT. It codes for CAISEPGLPDTDTQYF.

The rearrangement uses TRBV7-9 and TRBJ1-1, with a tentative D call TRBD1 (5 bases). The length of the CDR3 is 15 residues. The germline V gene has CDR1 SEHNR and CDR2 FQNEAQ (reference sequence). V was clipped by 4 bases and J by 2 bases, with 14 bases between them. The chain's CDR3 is CASSSRVGANTEAFF. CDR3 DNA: TGTGCCAGCAGCTCCCGGGTAGGGGCCAACACTGAAGCTTTCTTT.

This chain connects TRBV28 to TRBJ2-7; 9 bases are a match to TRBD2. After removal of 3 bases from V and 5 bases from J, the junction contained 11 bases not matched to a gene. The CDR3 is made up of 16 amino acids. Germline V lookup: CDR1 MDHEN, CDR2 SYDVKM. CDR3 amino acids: CASSFQSGGSQDEQYF. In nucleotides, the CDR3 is TGTGCCAGCAGTTTCCAAAGCGGGGGGAGTCAAGACGAGCAGTACTTC.

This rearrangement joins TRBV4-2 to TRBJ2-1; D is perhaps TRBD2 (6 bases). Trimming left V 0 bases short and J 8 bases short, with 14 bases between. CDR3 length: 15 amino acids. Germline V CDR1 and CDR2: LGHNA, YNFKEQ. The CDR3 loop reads CASSQEGGKLHEQFF. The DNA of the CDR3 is TGTGCCAGCAGCCAAGAGGGCGGGAAGTTACATGAGCAGTTCTTC.

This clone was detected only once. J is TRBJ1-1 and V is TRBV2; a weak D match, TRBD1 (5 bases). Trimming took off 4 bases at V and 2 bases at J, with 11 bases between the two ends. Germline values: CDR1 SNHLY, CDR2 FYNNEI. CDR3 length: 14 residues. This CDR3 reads CASSGARANTEAFF. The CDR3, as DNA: TGTGCCAGCAGTGGAGCCAGGGCTAACACTGAAGCTTTCTTT.

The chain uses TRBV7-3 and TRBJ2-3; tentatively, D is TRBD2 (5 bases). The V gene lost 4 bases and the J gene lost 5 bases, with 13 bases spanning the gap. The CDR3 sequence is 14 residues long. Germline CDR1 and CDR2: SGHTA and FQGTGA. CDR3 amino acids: CASSSGPAEDTQYF. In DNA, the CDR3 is TGTGCCAGCAGCTCGGGCCCAGCGGAAGATACGCAGTATTTT. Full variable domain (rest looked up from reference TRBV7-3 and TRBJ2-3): GAGVSQTPSNKVTEKGKYVELRCDPISGHTALYWYRQSLGQGPEFLIYFQGTGAADDSGLPNDRFFAVRPEGSVSTLKIQRTERGDSAVYLCASSSGPAEDTQYFGPGTRLTVL.

CDR3 protein: CASSSGGRYEQYF. Here the CDR3 DNA reads TGTGCCAGTAGTTCAGGGGGACGCTACGAGCAGTACTTC. V usage is TRBV19 and J usage is TRBJ2-7, with 7 bases lining up with TRBD1. The ends lost 5 bases at V and 3 bases at J; junction bases unmatched: 4. The CDR3 is 13 residues long. Per the germline V gene, CDR1 is LNHDA and CDR2 is SQIVND (reference sequence).